The rows below give T cell receptor beta chains drawn from one sample of a study of blood T cell repertoires in COVID-19. Measured with immunoSEQ multiplex PCR; TCRdb has only the in-frame clones, and not every one. The sample shows under 200,000 clones, approximately 82% of them seen only once. Sequencing input: PBMCs or T cells enriched from blood (not recorded which). Every receptor here comes from a woman aged 45-65 years in a cohort exposed to, infected with or recovered from COVID-19 (not recorded which). CDR3s include the opening cysteine and the closing phenylalanine or tryptophan. The order of the fields is J gene, V gene, clone size, D gene, CDR3 protein, CDR3 DNA. The D gene is left open where the match is weak. Clone size appears in some rows only: once, few, many, or a class for an expanded clone.

TRBJ1-1 | TRBV28 | once | - | CASSPGGRGPEAFF | TGTGCCAGCAGCCCGGGGGGTCGGGGACCTGAAGCTTTCTTT
TRBJ2-7 | TRBV7-9 | - | - | CASSLAGNFYEQYF | TGTGCCAGCAGCTTGGCGGGGAATTTCTACGAGCAGTACTTC
TRBJ1-5 | TRBV28 | - | TRBD1 | CASRPEGALVSFGQPQHF | TGTGCCAGCAGACCCGAGGGGGCTCTCGTTTCCTTTGGGCAGCCCCAGCATTTT
TRBJ2-7 | TRBV18 | - | - | CASSSSGAEQYF | TGTGCCAGCTCATCCTCAGGGGCCGAGCAGTACTTC
TRBJ2-5 | TRBV7-3 | - | TRBD1 | CASSPGTGGQETQYF | TGTGCCAGCAGCCCCGGGACAGGAGGCCAAGAGACCCAGTACTTC
TRBJ2-7 | TRBV6-5 | - | TRBD1 | CASRTSGTGVYEQYF | TGTGCCAGCAGGACGTCTGGGACAGGTGTCTACGAGCAGTACTTC
TRBJ1-5 | TRBV4-3 | - | - | CASSQERGAAQPQHF | TGCGCCAGCAGCCAAGAAAGAGGCGCCGCTCAGCCCCAGCATTTT
TRBJ2-2 | TRBV2 | few | - | CAGSEREQGGELFF | TGTGCCGGCTCTGAACGGGAGCAGGGCGGGGAGCTGTTTTTT
TRBJ2-1 | TRBV29-1 | - | - | CSVEAGAPYNEQFF | TGCAGCGTTGAGGCAGGGGCACCTTACAATGAGCAGTTCTTC
TRBJ2-1 | TRBV20-1 | once | TRBD2 | CSASPGTSGYNEQFF | TGCAGTGCTAGTCCGGGGACTAGCGGGTACAATGAGCAGTTCTTC
TRBJ1-3 | TRBV19 | - | TRBD1 | CASSSGQGTGNTIYF | TGTGCCAGTAGCTCCGGACAGGGCACTGGAAACACCATATATTTT
TRBJ2-7 | TRBV7-2 | - | TRBD1 | CASSFRQGAYEQYF | TGTGCCAGCAGCTTCAGACAGGGAGCCTACGAGCAGTACTTC
TRBJ2-7 | TRBV28 | - | TRBD2 | CASTSGRYEQYF | TGTGCCAGCACAAGCGGGAGATACGAGCAGTACTTC
TRBJ1-2 | TRBV5-4 | - | - | CASSIPGNYGYTF | TGTGCCAGCAGCATCCCAGGGAACTATGGCTACACCTTC
TRBJ1-6 | TRBV27 | once | TRBD1 | CASSLRQGALGVANSPLHF | TGTGCCAGCAGTTTAAGACAGGGGGCGCTTGGGGTAGCCAATTCACCCCTCCACTTT
TRBJ2-7 | TRBV11-3 | - | TRBD2 | CASSPGVAGVGEQYF | TGTGCCAGCAGCCCAGGGGTAGCGGGGGTAGGGGAGCAGTACTTC
TRBJ1-5 | TRBV28 | - | - | CASTQSFIQGWGQPQHF | TGTGCCAGCACCCAATCATTCATACAGGGTTGGGGTCAGCCCCAGCATTTT
TRBJ1-1 | TRBV12-3/TRBV12-4 | - | - | CASSLAGGTEAFF | TGTGCCAGCAGTTTAGCGGGGGGCACTGAAGCTTTCTTT
TRBJ1-1 | TRBV18 | - | - | CASSQGTNTEAFF | TGTGCCAGCTCGCAGGGGACGAACACTGAAGCTTTCTTT
TRBJ2-5 | TRBV9 | - | TRBD2 | CASSVRGGETQYF | TGTGCCAGCAGCGTGCGGGGAGGGGAGACCCAGTACTTC
TRBJ2-1 | TRBV7-2 | - | TRBD2 | CASSMGLAGGSGEQFF | TGTGCCAGCAGCATGGGACTAGCGGGGGGGTCGGGTGAGCAGTTCTTC
TRBJ2-7 | TRBV11-2 | - | - | CASSLAGGLGHEQYF | TGTGCCAGCAGCTTAGCAGGTGGTCTCGGTCACGAGCAGTACTTC
TRBJ2-3 | TRBV29-1 | - | TRBD1 | CSVDNRGSDTQYF | TGCAGCGTTGATAACAGGGGCTCAGATACGCAGTATTTT
TRBJ2-3 | TRBV5-1 | once | TRBD1 | CASSRDSSTDTQYF | TGCGCCAGCAGCCGGGACAGCTCCACAGATACGCAGTATTTT
TRBJ1-6 | TRBV9 | - | TRBD1 | CASSATGTGAFPLHF | TGTGCCAGCAGCGCAACCGGGACAGGGGCATTTCCCCTCCACTTT
TRBJ2-3 | TRBV5-1 | - | TRBD2 | CASSLGTSGGTSTDTQYF | TGCGCCAGCAGCTTGGGGACTAGCGGGGGCACAAGCACAGATACGCAGTATTTT
TRBJ1-6 | TRBV3-1/TRBV3-2 | - | - | CASSPSGDNSPLHF | TGTGCCAGCAGCCCCTCAGGGGATAATTCACCCCTCCACTTT
TRBJ2-3 | TRBV7-2 | few | TRBD2 | CASSSSGRGMNF | TGTGCCAGCAGCTCTAGCGGGAGGGGCATGAATTTT
TRBJ2-5 | TRBV5-8 | once | TRBD2 | CASSTGLAGRGTQYF | TGTGCCAGCAGCACGGGACTAGCGGGACGGGGGACCCAGTACTTC
TRBJ2-1 | TRBV7-8 | - | TRBD1 | CASSSPATGGEPYNEQFF | TGTGCCAGCAGCTCCCCCGCGACAGGGGGGGAACCTTACAATGAGCAGTTCTTC
TRBJ1-4 | TRBV5-1 | - | - | CASSLLLREKLFF | TGCGCCAGCAGCTTGTTACTTCGTGAAAAACTGTTTTTT
TRBJ2-7 | TRBV19 | - | TRBD2 | CASSTTTSGGYEQYF | TGTGCCAGTAGTACTACGACTAGCGGGGGGTACGAGCAGTACTTC
TRBJ2-3 | TRBV3-1/TRBV3-2 | - | TRBD2 | CASSQEMTSGTSTDTQYF | TGTGCCAGCAGCCAAGAAATGACTAGCGGGACTAGCACAGATACGCAGTATTTT
TRBJ1-1 | TRBV6-5 | once | TRBD1 | CASSSRRQGQGEAFF | TGTGCCAGCAGTTCCCGGCGACAGGGACAGGGTGAAGCTTTCTTT
TRBJ1-2 | TRBV18 | - | TRBD1 | CASSLDRADGYTF | TGTGCCAGCTCCCTCGACAGGGCGGATGGCTACACCTTC
TRBJ2-7 | TRBV28 | - | TRBD1 | CASSPPRDRGNHEQYF | TGTGCCAGCAGCCCCCCCCGGGACAGGGGTAACCACGAGCAGTACTTC
TRBJ2-6 | TRBV30 | - | TRBD2 | CAWRGAGGAGANVLTF | TGTGCCTGGCGGGGGGCGGGGGGCGCTGGGGCCAACGTCCTGACTTTC
TRBJ2-1 | TRBV20-1 | - | - | CSALRVGEQFF | TGCAGTGCTCTCCGGGTGGGTGAGCAGTTCTTC
TRBJ1-5 | TRBV23-1 | - | - | CPGGISANQPQHF | TGCCCCGGGGGGATTTCGGCTAATCAGCCCCAGCATTTT
TRBJ1-1 | TRBV19 | - | - | CASSPPTRRGGDTEAFF | TGTGCCAGTAGTCCGCCGACGAGGAGAGGGGGGGACACTGAAGCTTTCTTT
TRBJ2-1 | TRBV7-2 | - | - | CASSWRQGLGNEQFF | TGTGCCAGCAGCTGGAGGCAGGGGTTGGGCAATGAGCAGTTCTTC
TRBJ1-3 | TRBV28 | - | - | CASSFRGLGNRNTIYF | TGTGCCAGCAGTTTTAGGGGACTCGGGAACCGAAACACCATATATTTT
TRBJ2-1 | TRBV7-2 | - | - | CASSPFLRSDEQFF | TGTGCCAGCAGCCCTTTCCTCCGGAGCGATGAGCAGTTCTTC
TRBJ2-2 | TRBV2 | - | - | CASSEARTANTGELFF | TGTGCCAGCAGTGAAGCCAGAACAGCCAACACCGGGGAGCTGTTTTTT
TRBJ1-4 | TRBV6-5 | few | - | CASSLRGEKLFF | TGTGCCAGCAGTCTCAGAGGGGAAAAACTGTTTTTT
TRBJ2-1 | TRBV6-5 | once | TRBD1 | CASTQGVVNEQFF | TGTGCCAGCACCCAGGGGGTCGTCAATGAGCAGTTCTTC
TRBJ1-4 | TRBV5-4 | - | TRBD1 | CASSAYDRGRNEKLFF | TGTGCCAGCAGCGCTTATGACAGGGGAAGAAATGAAAAACTGTTTTTT
TRBJ1-2 | TRBV27 | once | - | CASSLSATYGYTF | TGTGCCAGCAGTTTATCAGCTACCTATGGCTACACCTTC
TRBJ1-3 | TRBV5-3 | - | - | CARSSGRIPVSGNTIYF | TGTGCCAGAAGCAGCGGACGGATACCAGTCTCTGGAAACACCATATATTTT
TRBJ2-7 | TRBV18 | few | TRBD2 | CATAKGGDEQYF | TGTGCCACCGCCAAGGGAGGGGACGAGCAGTACTTC
TRBJ2-7 | TRBV6-2/TRBV6-3 | - | TRBD2 | CASSTFAAGDREQYF | TGTGCCAGCAGCACCTTCGCCGCGGGAGATCGGGAGCAGTACTTC
TRBJ1-6 | TRBV14 | - | - | CASSRSQGSNSPLHF | TGTGCCAGCAGCCGCTCCCAGGGGTCGAATTCACCCCTCCACTTT